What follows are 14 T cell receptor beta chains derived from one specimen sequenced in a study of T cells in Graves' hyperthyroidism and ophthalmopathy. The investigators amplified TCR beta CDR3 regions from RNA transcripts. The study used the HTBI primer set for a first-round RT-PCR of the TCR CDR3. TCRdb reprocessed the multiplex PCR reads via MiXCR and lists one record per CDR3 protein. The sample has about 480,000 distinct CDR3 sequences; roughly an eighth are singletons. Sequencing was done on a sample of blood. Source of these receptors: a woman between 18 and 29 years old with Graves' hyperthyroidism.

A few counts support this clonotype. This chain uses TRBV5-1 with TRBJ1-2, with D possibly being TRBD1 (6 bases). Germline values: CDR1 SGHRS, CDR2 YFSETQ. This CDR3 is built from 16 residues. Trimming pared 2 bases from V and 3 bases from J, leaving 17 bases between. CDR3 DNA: TGCGCCAGCAGCTTAGACTCCTTTACAGGGTACTATGGCTACACCTTC. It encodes CASSLDSFTGYYGYTF.

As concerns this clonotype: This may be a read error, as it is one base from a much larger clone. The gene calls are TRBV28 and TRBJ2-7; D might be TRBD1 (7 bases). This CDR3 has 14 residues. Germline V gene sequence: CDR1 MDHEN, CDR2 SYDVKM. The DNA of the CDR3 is TGTGCCAGCAGTTTAGGGCAGGGGGGCTACGGGCAGTACGTC. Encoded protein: CASSLGQGGYGQYV.

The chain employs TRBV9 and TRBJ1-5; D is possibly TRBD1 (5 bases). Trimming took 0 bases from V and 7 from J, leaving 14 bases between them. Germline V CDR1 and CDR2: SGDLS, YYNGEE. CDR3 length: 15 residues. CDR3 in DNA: TGTGCCAGCAGCGTAGCCGGTTCTTCAGGGCAGCCCCAGCATTTT. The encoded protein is CASSVAGSSGQPQHF. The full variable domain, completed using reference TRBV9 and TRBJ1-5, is DSGVTQTPKHLITATGQRVTLRCSPRSGDLSVYWYQQSLDQGLQFLIQYYNGEERAKGNILERFSAQQFPDLHSELNLSSLELGDSALYFCASSVAGSSGQPQHFGDGTRLSIL.

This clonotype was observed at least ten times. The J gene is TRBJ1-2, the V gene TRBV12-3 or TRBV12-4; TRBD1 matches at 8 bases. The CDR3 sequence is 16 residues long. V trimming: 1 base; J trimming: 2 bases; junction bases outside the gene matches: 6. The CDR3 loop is CASSLGDRGSNYGYTF. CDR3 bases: TGTGCCAGCAGTTTAGGAGACAGGGGTTCCAACTATGGCTACACCTTC.

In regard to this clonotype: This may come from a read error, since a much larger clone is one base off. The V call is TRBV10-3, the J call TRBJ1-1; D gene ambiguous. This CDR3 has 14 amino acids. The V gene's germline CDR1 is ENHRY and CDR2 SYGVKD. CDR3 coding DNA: TGTGCCAGCAGTGATAAGGACGGGAACACTGAAGCTTTCTTT. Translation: CASSDKDGNTEAFF.

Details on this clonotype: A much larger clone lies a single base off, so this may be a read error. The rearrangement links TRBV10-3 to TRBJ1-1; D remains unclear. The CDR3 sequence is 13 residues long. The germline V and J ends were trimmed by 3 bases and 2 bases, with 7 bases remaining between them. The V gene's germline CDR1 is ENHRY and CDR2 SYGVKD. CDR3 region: CAISEEGNTEAFF. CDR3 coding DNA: TGTGCCATCAGTGAAGAGGGTAACACTGAAGCTTTCTTT.

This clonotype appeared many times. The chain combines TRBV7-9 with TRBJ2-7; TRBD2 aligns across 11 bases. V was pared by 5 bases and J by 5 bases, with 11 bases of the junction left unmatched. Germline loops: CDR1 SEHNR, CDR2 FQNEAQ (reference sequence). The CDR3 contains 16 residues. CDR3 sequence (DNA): TGTGCCAGCAGCGCTCATGGACTAGCGGGCTGGAACGAGCAGTACTTC. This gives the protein CASSAHGLAGWNEQYF. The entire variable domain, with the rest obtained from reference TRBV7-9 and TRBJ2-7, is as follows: DTGVSQNPRHKITKRGQNVTFRCDPISEHNRLYWYRQTLGQGPEFLTYFQNEAQLEKSRLLSDRFSAERPKGSFSTLEIQRTEQGDSAMYLCASSAHGLAGWNEQYFGPGTRLTVT.

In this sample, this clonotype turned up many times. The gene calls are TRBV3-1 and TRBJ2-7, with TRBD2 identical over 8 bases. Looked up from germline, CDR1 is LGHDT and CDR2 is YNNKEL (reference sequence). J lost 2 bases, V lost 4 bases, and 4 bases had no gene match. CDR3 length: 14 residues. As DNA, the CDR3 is TGTGCCAGCAGCCTGACGCGGGGGGCCTACGAGCAGTACTTC. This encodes CASSLTRGAYEQYF.

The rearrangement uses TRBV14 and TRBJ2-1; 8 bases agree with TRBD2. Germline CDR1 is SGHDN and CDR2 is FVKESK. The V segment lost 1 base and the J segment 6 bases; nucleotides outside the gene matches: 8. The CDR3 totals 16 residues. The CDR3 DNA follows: TGTGCCAGCAGCCAAGCTGCGGGAGGACCATCCAATGAGCAGTTCTTC. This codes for CASSQAAGGPSNEQFF.

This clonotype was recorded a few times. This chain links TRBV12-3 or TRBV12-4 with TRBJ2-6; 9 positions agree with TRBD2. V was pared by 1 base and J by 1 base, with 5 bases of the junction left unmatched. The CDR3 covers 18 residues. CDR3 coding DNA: TGTGCCAGCAGTTTAGGGCTAGCGGGACCGTCTGGGGCCAACGTCCTGACTTTC. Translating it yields CASSLGLAGPSGANVLTF.

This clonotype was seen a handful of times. CDR3 in DNA: TGTGCCAGCAGACTCTCAGCGGGGCCCTACAATGAGCAGTTCTTC. This encodes CASRLSAGPYNEQFF. The chain links TRBV27 to TRBJ2-1; the match to TRBD2 covers 7 bases. Germline V gene data show CDR1 as MNHEY and CDR2 as SMNVEV (reference sequence). The CDR3 contains 15 residues. The V and J ends lost 6 bases and 2 bases, in that order; junction bases with no gene match: 7.

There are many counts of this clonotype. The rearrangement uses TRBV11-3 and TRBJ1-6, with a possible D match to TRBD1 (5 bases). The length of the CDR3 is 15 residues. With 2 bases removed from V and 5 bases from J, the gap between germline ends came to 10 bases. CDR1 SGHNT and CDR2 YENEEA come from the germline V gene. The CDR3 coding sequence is TGTGCCAGCAGCTTAATCGTCAGGGATAATTCACCCCTCCACTTT. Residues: CASSLIVRDNSPLHF.

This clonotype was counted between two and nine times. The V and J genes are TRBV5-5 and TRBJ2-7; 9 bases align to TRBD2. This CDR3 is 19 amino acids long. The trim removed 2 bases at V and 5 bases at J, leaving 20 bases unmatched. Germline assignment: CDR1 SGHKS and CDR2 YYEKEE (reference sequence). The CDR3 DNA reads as TGTGCCAGCAGCTTAGGGACCGGCAGCGGGGGGCGCAAAGGCCACGAGCAGTACTTC. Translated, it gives CASSLGTGSGGRKGHEQYF. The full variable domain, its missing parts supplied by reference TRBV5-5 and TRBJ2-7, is DAGVTQSPTHLIKTRGQQVTLRCSPISGHKSVSWYQQVLGQGPQFIFQYYEKEERGRGNFPDRFSARQFPNYSSELNVNALLLGDSALYLCASSLGTGSGGRKGHEQYFGPGTRLTVT.

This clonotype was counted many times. CDR3 in DNA: TGCGCCAGCAGCTTGGTACCCTCCGGACGGGACACTGAAGCTTTCTTT. It specifies CASSLVPSGRDTEAFF. The chain has TRBV5-1 and TRBJ1-1; D remains unclear. Trimming cost V 0 bases and J 3 bases, with 15 bases left between them. In germline, CDR1 is SGHRS, CDR2 YFSETQ. The CDR3 covers 16 residues.